The 21 T cell receptor beta chains reported below all come from one sample, sequenced in a study of T cell repertoires in cytomegalovirus infection (dated by TCRdb to the late 2010s). What these receptors recognize is not known. These reads were obtained on an Illumina HiSeq 1500. The public reads were run again by TCRdb, first through fastp at Q25 and then through MiXCR, and only productive beta chains were kept. Entries that share a CDR3 protein sequence are merged under the most common genes and DNA. The sample includes about 770,000 distinct CDR3 sequences, with 25% to 35% observed a single time. The ten most abundant clones make up around 13% of the sample. Interpreted using the paper, the treatment or condition label stands for: in vitro stimulation with specific CMV peptide epitopes to enrich CMV-specific T cells. The source was cultured CD8+ T cells from PBMCs, collected from culture after CMV antigen stimulation. The receptor set was obtained from a human donor in good health (CMV status not recorded). Some clones in this sample may be carry-over from other donors' samples.

The chain combines TRBV5-4 with TRBJ1-2; no firm D call. V was trimmed by 0 bases and J by 0 bases, leaving 9 bases between them. Germline V gene data show CDR1 as SGHNT and CDR2 as YYREEE (reference sequence). The CDR3 length is 15 residues. Here the CDR3 reads CASSLVASSNYGYTF. The CDR3 bases are TGTGCCAGCAGCTTGGTGGCCTCATCTAACTATGGCTACACCTTC.

Ten or more counts support this clonotype. This sequence joins TRBV7-9 and TRBJ1-5, with D possibly matching TRBD1 (6 bases). CDR1 is SEHNR, CDR2 FQNEAQ, per germline (reference sequence). With 2 bases removed from V and 1 base from J, the gap between germline ends came to 12 bases. This CDR3 is 16 amino acids long. As DNA, the CDR3 is TGTGCCAGCAGCTTATGGTCAGGGGAGAGCAATCAGCCCCAGCATTTT. Translated: CASSLWSGESNQPQHF.

This clonotype showed up many times. The gene calls are TRBV12-3 or TRBV12-4 and TRBJ2-7; 7 positions agree with TRBD1. Trimming at V came to 6 bases and at J to 7 bases, leaving 6 bases not matched to a gene. The CDR3 loop spans 12 amino acids. The DNA of the CDR3 is TGTGCCAGCAGCTATACAGGGGAGGAGCAGTACTTC. Its protein is CASSYTGEEQYF.

This sequence joins TRBV7-9 and TRBJ1-6; D perhaps matches TRBD1 (5 bases). Germline CDR1 is SEHNR and CDR2 is FQNEAQ (reference sequence). This CDR3 has 15 residues. Trimming removed 4 bases at V and 4 bases at J, with 11 bases between. CDR3 sequence reads: CASSSGGEYNSPLHF. The DNA of the CDR3 is TGTGCCAGCAGCTCTGGGGGGGAGTATAATTCACCCCTCCACTTT.

In this sample, this clonotype turned up many times. This chain links TRBV3-1 with TRBJ2-7, with no clear D. The CDR3 is made up of 14 amino acids. The germline V gene has CDR1 LGHDT and CDR2 YNNKEL (reference sequence). The CDR3 spells CASSQINTSYGQYV. The CDR3 DNA reads TGTGCCAGCAGCCAAATAAATACCTCCTACGGGCAGTACGTC.

This clonotype was counted a single time. The rearrangement uses TRBV4-2 and TRBJ1-5, with 11 bases fitting TRBD1. Germline CDR1 LGHNA, CDR2 YNFKEQ. The CDR3 is 15 residues long. The V and J ends lost 1 base and 6 bases, in that order; junction bases with no gene match: 2. CDR3 nucleotides: TGTGCCAGCAGCCAAGGGACAGGGGGCGCTCAGCCCCAGCATTTT. It specifies CASSQGTGGAQPQHF.

In its sample, this clonotype was seen a few times. The V gene is TRBV27, the J gene TRBJ1-2, with D unclear. The CDR3 sequence is 14 residues long. CDR1 is MNHEY, CDR2 SMNVEV, per germline (reference sequence). Trimming left V 0 bases short and J 2 bases short, with 7 bases between. The CDR3 reads CASSLSGNNYGYTF. CDR3 nucleotides: TGTGCCAGCAGTTTATCGGGGAACAACTATGGCTACACCTTC.

The gene calls are TRBV20-1 and TRBJ1-4; 11 bases map to TRBD1. V was pared by 2 bases and J by 13 bases, with 9 bases of the junction left unmatched. This CDR3 region has 14 residues. Germline CDR1 DFQATT, CDR2 SNEGSKA (reference sequence). CDR3 protein: CSARKGQGGVGLFF. The CDR3 bases are TGCAGTGCTAGAAAGGGACAGGGGGGCGTTGGACTGTTTTTT.

Points on this clonotype: This may be a read error, as it is one base from a much larger clone. V is TRBV7-4 and J is TRBJ1-3; 7 positions match TRBD1. Per germline, CDR1 SGHVT and CDR2 SQSDAQ. The length of the CDR3 is 14 residues. The CDR3 region is CASRSRDSGNIIYF. The DNA of the CDR3 is TGTGCCAGCAGGTCTCGGGACAGTGGAAACATCATATATTTT.

The chain's CDR3 is CASSLGDQQYF. The CDR3 DNA follows: TGTGCCAGCAGCTTGGGGGATCAGCAGTACTTC. The chain joins TRBV5-6 to TRBJ2-7; D remains ambiguous. Germline CDR1 is SGHDT and CDR2 is YYEEEE. This CDR3 spans 11 amino acids. The V end lost 0 bases, the J end lost 8 bases, and 6 bases lay between the germline ends.

V usage is TRBV7-9 and J usage is TRBJ1-4, with D perhaps matching TRBD1 (5 bases). The CDR3 extends over 14 amino acids. Trimming stripped 5 bases from V and 8 bases from J, with 15 bases between. Per germline, CDR1 SEHNR and CDR2 FQNEAQ (reference sequence). The CDR3, as DNA: TGTGCCAGCAGCCCTCAGGGAGGGAAGGAAAAACTGTTTTTT. Translating gives CASSPQGGKEKLFF.

The V gene is TRBV12-3 or TRBV12-4, the J gene TRBJ1-5; D is unclear. Between the trimmed V and J ends, which lost 5 bases and 6 bases, there was a span of 17 bases. The CDR3 length is 15 residues. DNA for the CDR3: TGTGCCAGCAGTCAGGCCTCGGCATCTGGTCAGCCCCAGCATTTT. Translated, it gives CASSQASASGQPQHF.

The chain carries TRBV6-1 and TRBJ2-7, with D perhaps matching TRBD1 or TRBD2 (6 bases each). The CDR3 has 16 residues. Trimming took off 5 bases at V and 2 bases at J, with 19 bases between the two ends. CDR1 and CDR2 (germline): MNHNS, SASEGT. CDR3 amino acids: CASSWKGGFPPYEQYV. As DNA, the CDR3 is TGTGCCAGCAGTTGGAAAGGGGGGTTTCCTCCCTACGAGCAGTACGTC.

The chain employs TRBV27 and TRBJ2-6; D remains ambiguous. The V end lost 7 bases, the J end lost 2 bases, and 9 bases lay between the germline ends. Germline V CDR1 and CDR2: MNHEY, SMNVEV (reference sequence). The CDR3 totals 14 residues. This chain's CDR3 is CASTPWAGANVLTF. CDR3 coding DNA: TGTGCCAGCACCCCCTGGGCTGGGGCCAACGTCCTGACTTTC.

This clonotype occurred many times. This chain connects TRBV3-1 to TRBJ1-1; D remains ambiguous. The CDR3 covers 16 residues. V was trimmed by 4 bases and J by 0 bases, leaving 15 bases between them. CDR1 is LGHDT and CDR2 is YNNKEL in the germline V gene (reference sequence). The CDR3 loop is CASSPLLLPLNTEAFF. CDR3 nucleotides: TGTGCCAGCAGCCCGTTACTATTACCGTTGAACACTGAAGCTTTCTTT. The complete variable domain, with remaining parts taken from reference TRBV3-1 and TRBJ1-1, reads DTAVSQTPKYLVTQMGNDKSIKCEQNLGHDTMYWYKQDSKKFLKIMFSYNNKELIINETVPNRFSPKSPDKAHLNLHINSLELGDSAVYFCASSPLLLPLNTEAFFGQGTRLTVV.

The chain has TRBV12-3 or TRBV12-4 and TRBJ1-5; D may be TRBD1 (5 bases). This CDR3 has 16 amino acids. V was clipped by 4 bases and J by 0 bases, with 13 bases between them. The CDR3 loop is CASSSRADSSNQPQHF. In nucleotides, the CDR3 is TGTGCCAGCAGTTCCAGGGCAGACTCTAGCAATCAGCCCCAGCATTTT.

The V and J genes are TRBV20-1 and TRBJ1-2; perhaps TRBD1 as D (5 bases). The CDR3 covers 13 residues. V was shortened by 5 bases and J by 2 bases, with 12 bases between the two germline ends. Germline CDR1 reads DFQATT; CDR2 reads SNEGSKA (reference sequence). The CDR3 region is CSALLGGNYGYTF. The CDR3 DNA reads TGCAGTGCTCTCCTCGGGGGGAACTATGGCTACACCTTC.

This clonotype was recorded many times. The rearrangement joins TRBV7-6 to TRBJ1-5, with D maybe TRBD1 (5 bases). In germline, CDR1 is SGHVS, CDR2 FNYEAQ. V was pared by 0 bases and J by 5 bases, with 11 bases between. The CDR3 loop spans 15 amino acids. CDR3 loop: CASSLAVGGDQPQHF. The CDR3 DNA follows: TGTGCCAGCAGCTTAGCGGTGGGAGGGGATCAGCCCCAGCATTTT.

The CDR3 nucleotides are TGCAGTGCTAGAGTTACAGAAGTCGGGGAGCTGTTTTTT. It yields the protein CSARVTEVGELFF. This rearrangement joins TRBV20-1 to TRBJ2-2; no firm D call. V shed 1 base and J shed 7 bases, with 10 bases lying between them. Germline V CDR1 and CDR2: DFQATT, SNEGSKA (reference sequence). The CDR3 length is 13 residues.

The V gene is TRBV7-8, the J gene TRBJ1-5, with D possibly matching TRBD1 (5 bases). The CDR3 extends over 14 amino acids. V was shortened by 3 bases and J by 5 bases, with 11 bases between the two germline ends. Germline CDR1 and CDR2: SGHVS and FQNEAQ. The CDR3 coding sequence is TGTGCCAGCAGCTTGCCCCAGGGAGATCAGCCCCAGCATTTT. Protein product: CASSLPQGDQPQHF.

The J gene is TRBJ2-5, the V gene TRBV4-2; D possibly corresponds to TRBD2 (5 bases). The V gene's germline CDR1 is LGHNA and CDR2 YNFKEQ. This CDR3 has 16 amino acids. Trimming took 1 base from V and 4 from J, leaving 16 bases between them. Here the CDR3 DNA reads TGTGCCAGCAGCCAAGCCGCCCGGGAAGAGGGAGAGACCCAGTACTTC. It encodes CASSQAAREEGETQYF.